The source of this T cell receptor (beta chain) is a study of blood T cell repertoires in COVID-19. Study overall: PBMCs, B-cell-depleted T cells, or T cells provided the cDNA or gDNA that made up the material.

In the original workflow: Reference gene primer amplification in the assay estimated nucleated cell counts. Sequencing was performed with immunoSEQ multiplex PCR; in TCRdb, only in-frame clones are kept and a portion is missing. The DNA was the basis for D and trimming; V, J and clone size are from that table. The sample lists 150,000 to 250,000 clones, 87% occurring once. Cohort placement rested on clinical history that participants reported themselves. This clone came up once. The CDR3 loop spans 15 amino acids. The chain has TRBV21-1 and TRBJ1-5. TRBV21-1 is described as a pseudogene. The TCR was taken from a woman in her thirties who had recovered from COVID-19. The material sequenced was PBMCs or T cells enriched from blood (not recorded which). In nucleotides, the CDR3 is TGTGCCAGCAGCTCAAAGGAGGGAAACAATCAGCCCCAGCATTTT. This encodes CASSSKEGNNQPQHF.